The 16 T cell receptor beta chains below were found in one sample sequenced in a study of blood T cells in healthy people across ages (dated by TCRdb to the mid-2010s). The library was built by means of 5' RACE. The sequencer was an Illumina HiSeq 2500. A second PCR of roughly 6 to 11 cycles was run with a J-beta primer mix and a sample-barcoded 5' primer. TCRdb cleaned the public reads at Q25 with fastp, built clones with MiXCR and kept in-frame beta chains. Records with the same CDR3 protein are collapsed into one entry carrying the most frequent genes and DNA. This sample has over 450,000 distinct CDR3 sequences in its table, and 24% of those were observed once. The top ten clonotypes cover 8.5% to 9.5% of the sample. The sample was also linked to a second study, of T cells of mothers and their children.

Sequencing was performed on blood. Receptor source: a boy aged 5-17 years in good health.

Only a few counts were recorded for this clonotype. The genes are TRBV12-3 or TRBV12-4 and TRBJ2-5; the D is unclear. This CDR3 region has 14 residues. CDR3: CSCSNGRVEETQYF. For the CDR3, the DNA is TGTTCCTGCAGTAATGGACGGGTGGAAGAGACCCAGTACTTC.

This clonotype was detected only a few times. The chain has TRBV12-3 or TRBV12-4 and TRBJ2-7, with TRBD2 matching over 14 bases. This CDR3 is 14 amino acids long. V shed 4 bases, J shed 6 bases, and the junction held 2 bases outside the gene matches. The CDR3 is CASSSGLAGAEQYF. CDR3 sequence (DNA): TGTGCCAGCAGTTCGGGACTAGCGGGAGCCGAGCAGTACTTC.

This clonotype turned up a few times. The junction differs from germline at one of its ends, possibly a read error. The chain couples TRBV28 to TRBJ2-5; tentatively, D is TRBD1 (6 bases). The CDR3 totals 15 residues. CDR1 and CDR2 (germline): MDHEN, SYDVKM. The CDR3 loop reads CAGSLVGRGQETQYF. The CDR3 DNA is TGTGCCGGCAGTTTAGTAGGCAGGGGACAAGAGACCCAGTACTTC.

This clonotype was recorded many times. The rearrangement links TRBV4-3 to TRBJ1-4; the D is unclear. The V gene lost 0 bases and the J gene lost 8 bases, with 4 bases spanning the gap. Germline loops: CDR1 LGHNA, CDR2 YSLEER. The CDR3 runs 12 residues. This CDR3 is CASSQDREKLFF. DNA for the CDR3: TGCGCCAGCAGCCAAGATAGGGAAAAACTGTTTTTT.

This clonotype was counted between two and nine times. The V call is TRBV6-2 or TRBV6-3, the J call TRBJ1-5, with D unresolved. The length of the CDR3 is 13 residues. Germline V lookup: CDR1 MNHEY, CDR2 SVGEGT. V was trimmed by 9 bases and J by 0 bases, leaving 9 bases between them. The CDR3 coding sequence is TGTGCCAGTTGTGACGATAGCAATCAGCCCCAGCATTTT. The encoded protein is CASCDDSNQPQHF.

This clonotype was counted only a few times. The rearrangement joins TRBV7-2 to TRBJ1-2; 8 nucleotides agree with TRBD1. V was pared by 5 bases and J by 4 bases, with 6 bases of the junction left unmatched. This CDR3 region has 14 residues. CDR1 is SGHTA, CDR2 FQGNSA, per germline. This chain's CDR3 is CASSPPGGPYGYTF. The CDR3, as DNA: TGTGCCAGCAGCCCCCCAGGGGGCCCCTATGGCTACACCTTC. The whole variable domain, remainder taken from reference TRBV7-2 and TRBJ1-2, is GAGVSQSPSNKVTEKGKDVELRCDPISGHTALYWYRQSLGQGLEFLIYFQGNSAPDKSGLPSDRFSAERTGGSVSTLTIQRTQQEDSAVYLCASSPPGGPYGYTFGSGTRLTVV.

The genes are TRBV7-9 and TRBJ1-1, with a possible D match to TRBD1 (5 bases). The V and J ends lost 1 base and 8 bases respectively, with 20 bases between them. Germline assignment: CDR1 SEHNR and CDR2 FQNEAQ (reference sequence). The CDR3 runs 16 residues. This CDR3 is CASSLGDDLLRSEAFF. DNA for the CDR3: TGTGCCAGCAGCTTAGGGGACGACCTGCTTCGATCGGAAGCTTTCTTT.

The sample holds a few counts of this clonotype. The chain combines TRBV5-1 with TRBJ2-5; 7 bases align to TRBD2. The J call may be wrong; the DNA end is better matched by TRBJ2-7. CDR1 SGHRS and CDR2 YFSETQ come from the germline V gene. The CDR3 loop spans 16 amino acids. The CDR3 loop reads CASSPEVGREPYEQYF. The CDR3, as DNA: TGCGCCAGCAGCCCGGAGGTGGGGAGGGAGCCCTACGAGCAGTACTTC.

This clonotype appeared a few times. This CDR3 fails to terminate in the conserved phenylalanine or tryptophan, so it likely reflects a read error. V and J are TRBV20-1 and TRBJ2-5; 8 positions match TRBD2. Per germline, CDR1 DFQATT and CDR2 SNEGSKA (reference sequence). V was clipped by 2 bases and J by 5 bases; unmatched bases: 4. There are 13 residues in the CDR3. CDR3 nucleotide sequence: TGCAGTGCTAGACCAGCGGGGGTGGAGACCCAGTACCTC. It codes for CSARPAGVETQYL.

This clonotype was observed a handful of times. J is TRBJ2-1 and V is TRBV5-5, with unresolved D. Germline assignment: CDR1 SGHKS and CDR2 YYEKEE (reference sequence). The CDR3 has 15 amino acids. V lost 1 base to trimming and J lost 0 bases, with 8 bases between them. CDR3 region: CASSLHQSSYNEQFF. The CDR3, as DNA: TGTGCCAGCAGCTTGCACCAGAGCTCCTACAATGAGCAGTTCTTC.

This clonotype was found many times. This sequence joins TRBV28 and TRBJ2-1, with D unresolved. Germline CDR1 is MDHEN and CDR2 is SYDVKM. The CDR3 length is 13 residues. Trimming stripped 2 bases from V and 4 bases from J, with 6 bases between. The chain's CDR3 is CASSLRVYNEQFF. For the CDR3, the DNA is TGTGCCAGCAGTTTACGGGTTTACAATGAGCAGTTCTTC.

This clonotype was recorded a few times. The rearrangement links TRBV18 to TRBJ1-4; 12 bases agree with TRBD1. This CDR3 spans 17 amino acids. The V and J ends lost 3 bases and 7 bases, in that order; junction bases with no gene match: 9. CDR1 and CDR2 from the germline V gene are KGHSH and LQKENI. The CDR3 bases are TGTGCCAGCTCACCCCCGGGACAGGGGGCGATAGGTGAAAAACTGTTTTTT. Translating it yields CASSPPGQGAIGEKLFF.

The chain employs TRBV6-4 and TRBJ2-5; 10 bases align to TRBD1. The closer fit of TRBJ2-1 to the DNA end suggests the J call may be wrong. The germline V gene has CDR1 MRHNA and CDR2 SNTAGT. The CDR3 is made up of 17 amino acids. CDR3 nucleotides: TGTGCCAGCAGTGACTCTCCCGGGACAGGGGACATCAATGAGCAGTTCTTC. Its protein is CASSDSPGTGDINEQFF.

The sample holds a few counts of this clonotype. The chain links TRBV12-3 or TRBV12-4 to TRBJ2-1; TRBD2 aligns across 10 bases. The ends lost 5 bases at V and 0 bases at J; junction bases unmatched: 4. The CDR3 is 16 amino acids. CDR3 loop: CASSLRLAGSYNEQFF. The CDR3 bases are TGTGCCAGCAGTCTTCGACTAGCGGGCTCCTACAATGAGCAGTTCTTC.

This clonotype was seen at least ten times. The rearrangement joins TRBV6-4 to TRBJ2-5, with 13 nucleotides matching TRBD2. The CDR3 spans 15 residues. The germline CDR1 and CDR2 sequences are MRHNA and SNTAGT. V trimming: 5 bases; J trimming: 5 bases; junction bases outside the gene matches: 5. The CDR3 DNA follows: TGTGCCAGCAGTCCACTAGCGGGGGGGCCGGAGACCCAGTACTTC. It is translated as CASSPLAGGPETQYF.

This clonotype was found a few times. The rearrangement joins TRBV19 to TRBJ2-1; a weak D match, TRBD2 (6 bases). CDR1 is LNHDA and CDR2 is SQIVND in the germline V gene (reference sequence). V was cut by 7 bases and J by 7 bases, with 11 bases left in between. This CDR3 is 12 amino acids long. CDR3 bases: TGTGCCAGTAAGGAGGGGCTTAATGAGCAGTTCTTC. Translating gives CASKEGLNEQFF.